This T cell receptor beta chain stems from a study of OX40 agonist ivuxolimab in advanced cancers. With regard to the full study: Ivuxolimab was a fully human IgG2 agonistic monoclonal antibody targeting the costimulatory receptor OX40 (CD134). Intravenous ivuxolimab was administered to patients every 2 weeks at six dose levels: 0.01, 0.1, 0.3, 1.5, 3 and 10 mg/kg. Among the approximately 50 dose-escalation patients, around 20 had hepatocellular carcinoma, approximately 15 melanoma, 9 renal cell carcinoma and 9 head and neck cancer. A male proportion of around 81% and a mean age of 60 years, ranging from roughly 23 to 90, were recorded for the dose-escalation cohort. Prior anti-PD-1, anti-PD-L1 or anti-CTLA-4 therapy was permitted, and about two fifths of dose-escalation patients had received checkpoint inhibitors. Three dose-escalation patients achieved partial responses, one with hepatocellular carcinoma and two with cutaneous melanoma. The point of sequencing TCRbeta in the periphery was to test whether ivuxolimab changed TCR sequence diversity and drove clonal T-cell expansion. The monotherapy dose-escalation portion (N of about 57 patients) of the phase I ivuxolimab trial is reported in the paper.

As concerns this clone: No antigen is known for it. The record has no base qualities; no much larger clone is one base away.

Overall study outcomes, separate from this receptor: In the 0.1-3.0 mg/kg groups, partial responders were among the patients with the lowest normalized peripheral clonal expansion, particularly in CD8+ T cells. Clonal expansion of both CD4+ and CD8+ blood T cells was observed from baseline to week 6 at doses 0.1 to 3.0 mg/kg. Low levels of normalized T-cell clonal expansion were also shown by some nonresponding patients. On average, CD8+ T cells showed more expanded clones than CD4+ T cells after ivuxolimab. Antigen specificity was not determined for the clonally expanded peripheral T cells.

The trial excluded patients who had a history of autoimmune disease or were on systemic immunosuppression. In every dose cohort, peripheral blood was drawn for TCR sequencing at baseline, cycle 4 day 1, and cycle 7 day 1. The samples were taken from a phase I, first-in-human, multicenter, open-label dose-escalation trial of ivuxolimab. Adults with locally advanced or metastatic melanoma, renal cell, hepatocellular, or head and neck squamous cell carcinoma were enrolled in the trial. Before TCR sequencing, CD4+ and CD8+ T cells were separately sorted from peripheral blood. CDR1 and CDR2 were assigned from the germline V gene (reference sequence) as LNHDA and SQIVND. Trimming removed 6 bases from V and 4 bases from J; the gene matches leave 6 bases unexplained. Spanning cysteine to phenylalanine, the CDR3 consists of 15 amino acids. The DNA shown is the 45-base CDR3, in frame from base 1. For sequencing of the TCRbeta CDR3 region, genomic DNA was extracted from the sorted cells. The immunoSEQ Assay was used to sequence the TCRbeta CDR3 regions. This immuneACCESS table, as held by TCRdb, lists in-frame sequences with V and J called but not all clones. Of the missing ones, under half trace to an unresolved V gene in checked studies; the others have no known cause. This sample holds about 100,000 clones; 70% to 90% were observed only once. Jointly, the top ten make up around 0.85% of the sample.

Here the sequenced sample was CD4+ or CD8+ T cells sorted from blood, taken in a trial of the OX40 agonist ivuxolimab. The sequence links TRBV19 to TRBJ2-6; 7 nucleotides in the junction match TRBD1. The origin of this receptor is an adult with an advanced solid tumor such as melanoma, head and neck, liver or kidney cancer. The CDR3 sequence is CASRQTGSGANVLTF. The DNA reads as follows: TGTGCCAGTAGGCAGACAGGGTCCGGGGCCAACGTCCTGACTTTC.